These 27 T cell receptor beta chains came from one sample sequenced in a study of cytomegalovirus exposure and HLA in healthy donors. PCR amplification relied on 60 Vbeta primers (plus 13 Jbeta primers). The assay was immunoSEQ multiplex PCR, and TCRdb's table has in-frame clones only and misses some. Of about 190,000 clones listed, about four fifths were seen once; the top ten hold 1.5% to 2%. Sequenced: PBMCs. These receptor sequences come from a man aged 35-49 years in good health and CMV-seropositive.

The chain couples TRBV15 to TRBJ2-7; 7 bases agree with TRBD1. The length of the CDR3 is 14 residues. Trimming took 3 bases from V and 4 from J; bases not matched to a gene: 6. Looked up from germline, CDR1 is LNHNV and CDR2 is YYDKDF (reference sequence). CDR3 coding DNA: TGTGCCACCAGCAGCCAAACAGGGGAGTACGAGCAGTACTTC. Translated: CATSSQTGEYEQYF.

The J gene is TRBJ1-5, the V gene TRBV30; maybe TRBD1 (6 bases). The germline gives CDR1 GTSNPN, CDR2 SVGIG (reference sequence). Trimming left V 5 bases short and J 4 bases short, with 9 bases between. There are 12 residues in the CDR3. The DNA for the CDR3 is TGTGCCTGGGGGGACACAAATCAGCCCCAGCATTTT. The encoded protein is CAWGDTNQPQHF.

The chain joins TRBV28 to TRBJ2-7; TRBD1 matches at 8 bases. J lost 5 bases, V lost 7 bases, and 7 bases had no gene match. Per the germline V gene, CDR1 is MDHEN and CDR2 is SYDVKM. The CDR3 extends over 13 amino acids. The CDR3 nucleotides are TGTGCCAGCAAAAGGACAGGGATAAACGAGCAGTACTTC. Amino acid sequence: CASKRTGINEQYF.

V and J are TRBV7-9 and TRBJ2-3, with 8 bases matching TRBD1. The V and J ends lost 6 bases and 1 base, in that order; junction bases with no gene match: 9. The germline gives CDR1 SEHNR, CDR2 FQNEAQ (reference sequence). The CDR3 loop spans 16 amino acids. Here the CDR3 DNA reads TGTGCCAGCAGGTCAACAGGGGGTGGAGGCACAGATACGCAGTATTTT. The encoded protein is CASRSTGGGGTDTQYF.

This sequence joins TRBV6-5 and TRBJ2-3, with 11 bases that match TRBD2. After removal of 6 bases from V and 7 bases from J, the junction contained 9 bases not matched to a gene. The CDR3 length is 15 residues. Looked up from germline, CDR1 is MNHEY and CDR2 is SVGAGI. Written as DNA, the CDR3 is TGTGCCAGCAGCCTACTAGCGGGAGCTCCATATACGCAGTATTTT. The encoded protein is CASSLLAGAPYTQYF.

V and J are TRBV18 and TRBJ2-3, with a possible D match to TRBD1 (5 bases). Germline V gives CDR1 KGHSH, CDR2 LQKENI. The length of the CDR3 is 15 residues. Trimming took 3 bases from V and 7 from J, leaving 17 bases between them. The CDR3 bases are TGTGCCAGCTCACCCGGGCAGGGTGGGTCGAATACGCAGTATTTT. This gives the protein CASSPGQGGSNTQYF.

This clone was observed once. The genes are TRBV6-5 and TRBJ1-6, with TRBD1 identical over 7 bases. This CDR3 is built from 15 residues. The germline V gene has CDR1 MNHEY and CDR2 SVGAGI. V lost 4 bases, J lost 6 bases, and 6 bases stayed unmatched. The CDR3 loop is CASSWNSGGNSPLHF. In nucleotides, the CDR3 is TGTGCCAGCAGTTGGAACTCAGGGGGTAATTCACCCCTCCACTTT.

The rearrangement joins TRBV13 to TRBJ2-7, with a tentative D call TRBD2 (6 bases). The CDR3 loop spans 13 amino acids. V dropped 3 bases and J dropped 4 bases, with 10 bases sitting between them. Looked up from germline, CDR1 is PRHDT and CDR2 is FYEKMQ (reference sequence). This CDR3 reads CASSLGGGYEQYF. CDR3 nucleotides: TGTGCCAGCAGCTTGGGTGGGGGGTACGAGCAGTACTTC.

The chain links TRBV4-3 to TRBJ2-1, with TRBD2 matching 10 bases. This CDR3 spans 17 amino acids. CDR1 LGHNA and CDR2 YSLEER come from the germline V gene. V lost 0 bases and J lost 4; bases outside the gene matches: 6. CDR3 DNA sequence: TGCGCCAGCAGCCAAGAAATGAGGACTAGCGGATACAATGAGCAGTTCTTC. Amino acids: CASSQEMRTSGYNEQFF.

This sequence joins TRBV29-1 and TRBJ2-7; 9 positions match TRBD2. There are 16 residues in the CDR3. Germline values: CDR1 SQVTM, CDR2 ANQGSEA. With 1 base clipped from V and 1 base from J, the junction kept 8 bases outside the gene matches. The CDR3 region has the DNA TGCAGCGTTGAAGTGGCGGGAGGGCCCCGGTCCTACGAGCAGTACTTC. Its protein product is CSVEVAGGPRSYEQYF.

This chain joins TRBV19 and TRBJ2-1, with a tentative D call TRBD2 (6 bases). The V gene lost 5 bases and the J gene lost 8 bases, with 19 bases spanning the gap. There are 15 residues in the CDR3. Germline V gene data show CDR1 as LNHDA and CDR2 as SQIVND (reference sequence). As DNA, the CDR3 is TGTGCCAGTAGTTGGTCCGGCATCGGAGGGTATGAGCAGTTCTTC. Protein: CASSWSGIGGYEQFF.

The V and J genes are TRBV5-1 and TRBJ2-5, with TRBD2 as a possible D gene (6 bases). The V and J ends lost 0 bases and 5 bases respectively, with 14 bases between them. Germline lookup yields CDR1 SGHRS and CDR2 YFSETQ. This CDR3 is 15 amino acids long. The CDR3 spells CASSLAPTSWETQYF. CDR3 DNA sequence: TGCGCCAGCAGCTTGGCCCCAACTAGCTGGGAGACCCAGTACTTC.

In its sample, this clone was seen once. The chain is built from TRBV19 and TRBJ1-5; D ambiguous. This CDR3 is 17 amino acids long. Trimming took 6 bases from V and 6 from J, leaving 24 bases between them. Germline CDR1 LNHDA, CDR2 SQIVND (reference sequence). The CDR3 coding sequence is TGTGCCAGTAGCCCTAACGGCGGTATTCCTGGATCTCAGCCCCAGCATTTT. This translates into CASSPNGGIPGSQPQHF.

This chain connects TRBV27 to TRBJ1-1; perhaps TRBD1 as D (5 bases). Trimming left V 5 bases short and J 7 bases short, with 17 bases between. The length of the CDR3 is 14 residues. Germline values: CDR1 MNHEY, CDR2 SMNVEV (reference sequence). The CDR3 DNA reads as TGTGCCAGCAGTACCAGGGCGGCGAGTGTTGAAGCTTTCTTT. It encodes CASSTRAASVEAFF.

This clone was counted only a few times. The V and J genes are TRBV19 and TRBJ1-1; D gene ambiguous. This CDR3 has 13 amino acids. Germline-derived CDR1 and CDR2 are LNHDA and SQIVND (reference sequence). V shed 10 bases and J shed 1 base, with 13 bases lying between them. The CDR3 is CATSERSNTEAFF. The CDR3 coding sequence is TGTGCCACCTCGGAGAGGTCGAACACTGAAGCTTTCTTT.

Here the CDR3 reads CASSLAVVTGELFF. CDR3 coding DNA: TGTGCCAGCAGCTTAGCCGTTGTGACCGGGGAGCTGTTTTTT. The chain links TRBV7-6 to TRBJ2-2; D gene uncertain. The ends were cut back, 0 bases at V and 5 bases at J, with 7 bases in the middle. The CDR3 has 14 residues. The germline V gene has CDR1 SGHVS and CDR2 FNYEAQ.

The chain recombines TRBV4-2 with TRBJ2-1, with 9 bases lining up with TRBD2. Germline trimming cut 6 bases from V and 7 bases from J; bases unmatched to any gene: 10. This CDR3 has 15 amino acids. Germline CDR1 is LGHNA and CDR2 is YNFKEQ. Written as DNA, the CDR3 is TGTGCCAGCAGTCAACGACTAGCGGCCTTAAATGAGCAGTTCTTC. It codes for CASSQRLAALNEQFF.

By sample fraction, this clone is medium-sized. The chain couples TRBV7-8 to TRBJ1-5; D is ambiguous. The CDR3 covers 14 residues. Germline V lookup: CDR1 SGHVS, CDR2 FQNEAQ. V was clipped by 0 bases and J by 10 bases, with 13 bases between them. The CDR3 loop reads CASSLAPDFVPQHF. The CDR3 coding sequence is TGTGCCAGCAGCTTAGCCCCCGACTTTGTCCCCCAGCATTTT.

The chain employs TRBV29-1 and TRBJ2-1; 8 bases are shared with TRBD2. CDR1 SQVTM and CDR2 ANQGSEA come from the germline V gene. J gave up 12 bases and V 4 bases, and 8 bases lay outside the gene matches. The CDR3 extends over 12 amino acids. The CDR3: CSVASGAGAQFF. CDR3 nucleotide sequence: TGCAGCGTTGCGTCGGGAGCGGGAGCGCAGTTCTTC.

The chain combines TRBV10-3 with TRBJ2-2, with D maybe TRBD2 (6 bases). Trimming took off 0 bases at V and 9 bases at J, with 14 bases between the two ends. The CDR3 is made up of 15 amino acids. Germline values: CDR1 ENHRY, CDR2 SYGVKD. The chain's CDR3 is CAISESGREAWELFF. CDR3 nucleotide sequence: TGTGCCATCAGTGAGTCTGGCAGGGAGGCCTGGGAGCTGTTTTTT.

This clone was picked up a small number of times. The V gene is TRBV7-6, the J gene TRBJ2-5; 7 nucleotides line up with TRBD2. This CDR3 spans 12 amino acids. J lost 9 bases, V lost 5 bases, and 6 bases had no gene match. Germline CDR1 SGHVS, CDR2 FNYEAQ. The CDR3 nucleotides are TGTGCCAGCAGCCTGGGTCTAGCGGCCCAGTACTTC. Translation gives CASSLGLAAQYF.

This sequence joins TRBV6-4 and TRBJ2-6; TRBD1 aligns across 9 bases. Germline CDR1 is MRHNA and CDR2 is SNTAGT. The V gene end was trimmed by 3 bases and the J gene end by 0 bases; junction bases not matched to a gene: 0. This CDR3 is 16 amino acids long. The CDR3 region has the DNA TGTGCCAGCAGTGAGACAGGGGGCTCTGGGGCCAACGTCCTGACTTTC. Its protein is CASSETGGSGANVLTF.

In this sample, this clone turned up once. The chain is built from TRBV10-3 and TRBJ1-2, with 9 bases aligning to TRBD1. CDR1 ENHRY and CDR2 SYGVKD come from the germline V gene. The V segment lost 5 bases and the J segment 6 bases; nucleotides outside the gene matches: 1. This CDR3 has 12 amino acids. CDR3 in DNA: TGTGCCATCAGTCGGACAGGGGATGGCTACACCTTC. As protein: CAISRTGDGYTF.

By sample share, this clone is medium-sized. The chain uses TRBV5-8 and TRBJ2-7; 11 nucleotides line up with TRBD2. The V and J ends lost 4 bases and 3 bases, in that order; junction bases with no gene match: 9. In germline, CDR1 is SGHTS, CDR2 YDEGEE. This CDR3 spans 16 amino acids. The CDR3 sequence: CASSTGSSGRLYEQYF. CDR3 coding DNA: TGTGCCAGCAGCACAGGATCTAGCGGGAGGCTCTACGAGCAGTACTTC.

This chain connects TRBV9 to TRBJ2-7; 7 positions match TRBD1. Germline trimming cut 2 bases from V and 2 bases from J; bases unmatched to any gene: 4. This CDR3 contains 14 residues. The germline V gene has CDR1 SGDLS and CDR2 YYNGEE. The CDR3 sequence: CASSVGQSTYEQYF. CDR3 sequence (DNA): TGTGCCAGCAGCGTGGGACAGAGCACCTACGAGCAGTACTTC.

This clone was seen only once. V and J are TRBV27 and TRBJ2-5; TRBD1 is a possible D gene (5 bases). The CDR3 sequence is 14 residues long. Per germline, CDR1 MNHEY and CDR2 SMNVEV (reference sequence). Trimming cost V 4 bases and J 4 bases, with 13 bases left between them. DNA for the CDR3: TGTGCCAGCAGTTCCCCCGTAAGGGGAGAGACCCAGTACTTC. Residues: CASSSPVRGETQYF.

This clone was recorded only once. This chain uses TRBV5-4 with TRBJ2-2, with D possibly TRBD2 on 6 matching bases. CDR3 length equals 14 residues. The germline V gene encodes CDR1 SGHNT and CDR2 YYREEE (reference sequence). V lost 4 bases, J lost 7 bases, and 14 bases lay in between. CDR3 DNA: TGTGCCAGCAGCCTTAGCGGAACGGACGGGGAGCTGTTTTTT. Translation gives CASSLSGTDGELFF.